Listed below are T cell receptor beta chains from one sample, sequenced in a study of blood T cells in healthy people across ages. In TCRdb, the 5' RACE reads were re-called with MiXCR into one record per CDR3 protein. The sample has around 1,000,000 distinct CDR3 sequences, under 40% seen once. Sequencing was performed on blood. All receptors come from a man aged 18-30 years in good health. CDR3s include the opening cysteine and the closing phenylalanine or tryptophan. A D gene is named only where the DNA matches it firmly. Rows give clone size only sometimes, using once, few, many, or a class for an expanded clone.

abundance: few; d_gene: -; v_gene: TRBV29-1; j_gene: TRBJ2-1; CDR3nt: TGCAGCTTTCGATTGAATGAGCAGTTCTTC; CDR3aa: CSFRLNEQFF
abundance: few; d_gene: -; v_gene: TRBV6-6; j_gene: TRBJ1-1; CDR3nt: TGTGCCAGCAGCGACCCACGGCCTTCTGGGAACACTGAAGCTTTCTTT; CDR3aa: CASSDPRPSGNTEAFF
abundance: -; d_gene: -; v_gene: TRBV4-3; j_gene: TRBJ1-2; CDR3nt: TGCGCCAGCAGCCAAGATACGAGACACAGCAACTATGGCTACACCTTC; CDR3aa: CASSQDTRHSNYGYTF
abundance: -; d_gene: -; v_gene: TRBV7-9; j_gene: TRBJ2-3; CDR3nt: TGTGCCAGCAGCTTTTTCACTAGCACAGATACGCAGTATTTT; CDR3aa: CASSFFTSTDTQYF
abundance: -; d_gene: -; v_gene: TRBV20-1; j_gene: TRBJ2-1; CDR3nt: TGCAGTCAGACTGGGACCGGTTACAATGAGCAGTTCTTC; CDR3aa: CSQTGTGYNEQFF
abundance: -; d_gene: -; v_gene: TRBV6-6; j_gene: TRBJ1-2; CDR3nt: TGTGCCAGCAGTCACTCAGACCTGCAGGGGAGGCACGGCTGCACCTTC; CDR3aa: CASSHSDLQGRHGCTF
abundance: -; d_gene: -; v_gene: TRBV4-3; j_gene: TRBJ1-3; CDR3nt: TGCGCCAGCAGCCAAGAATCAGGAGCCTTTGGAAACACCATATATTTT; CDR3aa: CASSQESGAFGNTIYF
abundance: few; d_gene: -; v_gene: TRBV15; j_gene: TRBJ1-5; CDR3nt: TGTGCCACCAGCAGAGATCTTAAGCCCCAGCATTTT; CDR3aa: CATSRDLKPQHF
abundance: few; d_gene: -; v_gene: TRBV4-3; j_gene: TRBJ1-2; CDR3nt: TGCGCCAGCAGCCCCTCCTTCGGGGGCTTATCCTATGGCTACACCTTC; CDR3aa: CASSPSFGGLSYGYTF
abundance: -; d_gene: TRBD1; v_gene: TRBV15; j_gene: TRBJ2-4; CDR3nt: TGTGCCACCAGCAGAGAAACAGGGGTTCCCAAAAACATTCAGTACTTC; CDR3aa: CATSRETGVPKNIQYF
abundance: -; d_gene: -; v_gene: TRBV27; j_gene: TRBJ2-7; CDR3nt: TGTGCCAGCAGTTTCAGGGATACCTACGAGCAGTACTTC; CDR3aa: CASSFRDTYEQYF
abundance: -; d_gene: TRBD1; v_gene: TRBV25-1; j_gene: TRBJ1-1; CDR3nt: TGTGCCAGCTCTCAGGACAGGACGGGGGACACTGAAGCTTTCTTT; CDR3aa: CASSQDRTGDTEAFF
abundance: -; d_gene: -; v_gene: TRBV20-1; j_gene: TRBJ1-3; CDR3nt: TGCAGTGCTAGACGGGGGAGCTCTGGAAACACCATATATTTT; CDR3aa: CSARRGSSGNTIYF
abundance: -; d_gene: -; v_gene: TRBV10-3; j_gene: TRBJ1-2; CDR3nt: TGTGCCATCAGCCGGGACACAAACTATGGCTACACCTTC; CDR3aa: CAISRDTNYGYTF
abundance: -; d_gene: -; v_gene: TRBV7-9; j_gene: TRBJ1-2; CDR3nt: TGTGCCGGCACCACCGATTATGTCTACACCTTC; CDR3aa: CAGTTDYVYTF
abundance: -; d_gene: -; v_gene: TRBV29-1; j_gene: TRBJ1-1; CDR3nt: TGCAGCGTCGAATGGGGCACTGAAGCTTTCTTT; CDR3aa: CSVEWGTEAFF
abundance: -; d_gene: -; v_gene: TRBV9; j_gene: TRBJ1-1; CDR3nt: TGTGCCAGCAGCGTCGAATCCTACACTGAAGCTTTCTTT; CDR3aa: CASSVESYTEAFF
abundance: -; d_gene: -; v_gene: TRBV7-2; j_gene: TRBJ1-4; CDR3nt: TGTGCCAGCTGCTCAGGGCCTAATGAAAAACTGTTTTTT; CDR3aa: CASCSGPNEKLFF
abundance: -; d_gene: TRBD1; v_gene: TRBV6-2/TRBV6-3; j_gene: TRBJ2-1; CDR3nt: TGTGCCAGCAGCCCCACTACCGGGACAGGGGGAGTCAATGAGCAGTTCTTC; CDR3aa: CASSPTTGTGGVNEQFF
abundance: -; d_gene: TRBD2; v_gene: TRBV10-3; j_gene: TRBJ2-7; CDR3nt: TGTGCCATCAGTGAGCGGGGGACTAGCGGGGCGTCCTACGAGCAGTACTTC; CDR3aa: CAISERGTSGASYEQYF
abundance: -; d_gene: TRBD1; v_gene: TRBV5-1; j_gene: TRBJ1-1; CDR3nt: TGCGCCAGCAGCTCTAGGACAGGTCGAGCTGAAGCTTTCTTT; CDR3aa: CASSSRTGRAEAFF
abundance: few; d_gene: TRBD1; v_gene: TRBV12-3/TRBV12-4; j_gene: TRBJ1-4; CDR3nt: TGTGCCAGCAGCCCGGCTTACAGGGGGCATGGTGAAAAACTGTTTTTT; CDR3aa: CASSPAYRGHGEKLFF
abundance: few; d_gene: TRBD1; v_gene: TRBV20-1; j_gene: TRBJ1-2; CDR3nt: TGCAGTGCTAGGACCGAGGGGGCCGCTAACTATGGCTACACCTTC; CDR3aa: CSARTEGAANYGYTF
abundance: few; d_gene: -; v_gene: TRBV5-1; j_gene: TRBJ2-7; CDR3nt: TGCGCCAGCAGCGTCCGGGACGGCGGAACTGAGCAGTACTTC; CDR3aa: CASSVRDGGTEQYF
abundance: -; d_gene: -; v_gene: TRBV4-3; j_gene: TRBJ2-1; CDR3nt: TGCGCCAGCAGCCAAGCAGGGTTCGTCAATGAGCAGTTCTTC; CDR3aa: CASSQAGFVNEQFF
abundance: few; d_gene: -; v_gene: TRBV6-4; j_gene: TRBJ1-2; CDR3nt: TGTGCCAGCAGTCAGCAGACGGGCAACGACTATGGCTACACCTTC; CDR3aa: CASSQQTGNDYGYTF
abundance: once; d_gene: -; v_gene: TRBV4-2; j_gene: TRBJ2-5; CDR3nt: TGTGCCAGCAGCCAAGAGTTGGGCCAGGTACTTCAACAAGAGACCCAGTACTTC; CDR3aa: CASSQELGQVLQQETQYF
abundance: few; d_gene: TRBD2; v_gene: TRBV20-1; j_gene: TRBJ2-3; CDR3nt: TGCAGTGCTAGAGACAGGGCGGGGGAAGTCGATACGCAGTATTTT; CDR3aa: CSARDRAGEVDTQYF
abundance: -; d_gene: TRBD2; v_gene: TRBV7-9; j_gene: TRBJ2-3; CDR3nt: TGTGCCAGCAGCTTCCCCACGTTTAGCGGGGGGCACACAGATACGCAGTATTTT; CDR3aa: CASSFPTFSGGHTDTQYF
abundance: -; d_gene: -; v_gene: TRBV9; j_gene: TRBJ2-7; CDR3nt: TGTGCCAGCAGCGTAGGTGGCAGGGACGAGCAGTACTTC; CDR3aa: CASSVGGRDEQYF
abundance: -; d_gene: -; v_gene: TRBV20-1; j_gene: TRBJ1-5; CDR3nt: TGCAGTGCTAGAGCGCTGGGCCGAAGGCCCCAGCATTTT; CDR3aa: CSARALGRRPQHF
abundance: few; d_gene: -; v_gene: TRBV12-3/TRBV12-4; j_gene: TRBJ1-2; CDR3nt: TGTGCCAGCAGTTTAGCGAGTTCGAGGAACGGCTACACCTTC; CDR3aa: CASSLASSRNGYTF
abundance: many; d_gene: TRBD1; v_gene: TRBV15; j_gene: TRBJ1-4; CDR3nt: TGTGCCACCAGCAGAGAGGGACAGAGAGGTGAAAAACTGTTTTTT; CDR3aa: CATSREGQRGEKLFF
abundance: few; d_gene: -; v_gene: TRBV6-1; j_gene: TRBJ1-5; CDR3nt: TGTGCCAGCAGTGAGGTGTGGGTACGAGGGGATCAGCCCCAGCATTTT; CDR3aa: CASSEVWVRGDQPQHF
abundance: -; d_gene: TRBD1; v_gene: TRBV28; j_gene: TRBJ1-2; CDR3nt: TGTGCCAGCAGACCTCACAGCGGACAGGGGGCAGGCTATGGCTACACCTTC; CDR3aa: CASRPHSGQGAGYGYTF
abundance: once; d_gene: -; v_gene: TRBV7-2; j_gene: TRBJ2-3; CDR3nt: TGTGCCAGCAGCTTAGCGGCGAAGGCGGCAGGGGATATGGATACGCAGTATTTT; CDR3aa: CASSLAAKAAGDMDTQYF
abundance: few; d_gene: TRBD1; v_gene: TRBV12-3/TRBV12-4; j_gene: TRBJ2-7; CDR3nt: TGTGCCAGCAGTTTCGCCCAGGGGGCATCGGGGCAGTACTTC; CDR3aa: CASSFAQGASGQYF
abundance: -; d_gene: -; v_gene: TRBV4-3; j_gene: TRBJ1-2; CDR3nt: TGCGCCAGCAGCCACGAGGCAGGGTACTATGGCTACACCTTC; CDR3aa: CASSHEAGYYGYTF
abundance: -; d_gene: TRBD1; v_gene: TRBV14; j_gene: TRBJ1-2; CDR3nt: TGTGCCAGCAGCCCTTGGGGGACAGACTATGGCTACACCTTC; CDR3aa: CASSPWGTDYGYTF
abundance: many; d_gene: -; v_gene: TRBV6-2/TRBV6-3; j_gene: TRBJ2-1; CDR3nt: TGTGCCAGCAGTTTCCGCTCCTACAATGAGCAGTTCTTC; CDR3aa: CASSFRSYNEQFF
abundance: few; d_gene: TRBD2; v_gene: TRBV9; j_gene: TRBJ2-7; CDR3nt: TGTGCCAGCAGCTCAGGGAGTAGCGGGGGATCTTACGAGCAGTACTTC; CDR3aa: CASSSGSSGGSYEQYF
abundance: -; d_gene: -; v_gene: TRBV25-1; j_gene: TRBJ1-1; CDR3nt: TGTGCCAGCAAGGACACGGTTGCGAACACTGAAGCTTTCTTT; CDR3aa: CASKDTVANTEAFF
abundance: few; d_gene: -; v_gene: TRBV4-2; j_gene: TRBJ1-2; CDR3nt: TGTGCCAGCAGCCAAGACCCCCTTGGAAGGTCGGACTATGGCTACACCTTC; CDR3aa: CASSQDPLGRSDYGYTF
abundance: -; d_gene: TRBD2; v_gene: TRBV20-1; j_gene: TRBJ2-3; CDR3nt: TGCAGTGCTAGACCCCCTGTCCGGGGGGATATAGATACGCAGTATTTT; CDR3aa: CSARPPVRGDIDTQYF
abundance: -; d_gene: -; v_gene: TRBV9; j_gene: TRBJ1-2; CDR3nt: TGTGCCAGCAGCGAAGCAGGCCTCTATGGCTACACCTTC; CDR3aa: CASSEAGLYGYTF
abundance: -; d_gene: -; v_gene: TRBV12-3/TRBV12-4; j_gene: TRBJ1-2; CDR3nt: TGTGCCAGCAGTCCCTGGGACCGACGTCGTGGCTACACCTTC; CDR3aa: CASSPWDRRRGYTF
abundance: -; d_gene: -; v_gene: TRBV7-2; j_gene: TRBJ2-3; CDR3nt: TGTGCCAGCAGCTTAGCTTTTACTCACACAGATACGCAGTATTTT; CDR3aa: CASSLAFTHTDTQYF
abundance: -; d_gene: -; v_gene: TRBV7-9; j_gene: TRBJ2-5; CDR3nt: TGTGCCAGCAGCTTACTTCTAGCGAGTCGAGAGACCCAGTACTTC; CDR3aa: CASSLLLASRETQYF